This entry lists 10 T cell receptor beta chains sequenced from one sample in a study of PD-1 blockade in classical Hodgkin lymphoma. Using immunoSEQ multiplex PCR, the repertoire was profiled, and TCRdb retains in-frame clones only, with some absent. Counted here are approximately 45,000 clones, approximately 90% occurring once; the ten biggest clones make up around 5.1%. The sample's time point: newly diagnosed, previously untreated cHL patient sample. Sequences were obtained from peripheral blood mononuclear cells (PBMCs). The source is a human donor with classical Hodgkin lymphoma.

CDR3 amino acids: CASSFSSGTGGLRGYTF. The CDR3 DNA reads as TGTGCCAGCAGTTTTTCATCCGGGACAGGGGGTTTACGTGGCTACACCTTC. The rearrangement joins TRBV27 to TRBJ1-2, with TRBD1 matching over 11 bases. This CDR3 comprises 17 residues. CDR1 is MNHEY and CDR2 is SMNVEV in the germline V gene (reference sequence). V shed 3 bases, J shed 7 bases, and the junction held 13 bases outside the gene matches.

The chain joins TRBV11-2 to TRBJ2-1, with D perhaps matching TRBD2 (6 bases). CDR1 is SGHAT, CDR2 FQNNGV, per germline. V gave up 3 bases and J gave up 6 bases, with 12 bases separating them. This CDR3 spans 14 amino acids. The CDR3 is CASSLGGWGNEQFF. In nucleotides, the CDR3 is TGTGCCAGCAGCTTGGGGGGTTGGGGCAATGAGCAGTTCTTC.

The chain recombines TRBV29-1 with TRBJ1-2; the D is unclear. The V and J ends lost 3 bases and 0 bases respectively, with 14 bases between them. CDR1 SQVTM and CDR2 ANQGSEA come from the germline V gene. CDR3 length: 15 residues. Here the CDR3 DNA reads TGCAGCGTTGACGGCGGGATGGGAGCTAACTATGGCTACACCTTC. It encodes CSVDGGMGANYGYTF.

The chain recombines TRBV11-2 with TRBJ2-7, with TRBD2 as a possible D gene (6 bases). Germline assignment: CDR1 SGHAT and CDR2 FQNNGV. V gave up 8 bases and J gave up 1 base, with 15 bases separating them. This CDR3 spans 14 amino acids. This CDR3 reads CASGRSRGSYEQYF. For the CDR3, the DNA is TGTGCCAGCGGGCGATCCCGGGGGTCCTACGAGCAGTACTTC. Together with reference TRBV11-2 and TRBJ2-7, the CDR3 gives the full variable domain: EAGVAQSPRYKIIEKRQSVAFWCNPISGHATLYWYQQILGQGPKLLIQFQNNGVVDDSQLPKDRFSAERLKGVDSTLKIQPAKLEDSAVYLCASGRSRGSYEQYFGPGTRLTVT.

This rearrangement joins TRBV28 to TRBJ1-1; a possible D gene is TRBD1 (5 bases). Trimming removed 1 base from V and 8 bases from J, with 8 bases in between. The CDR3 extends over 12 amino acids. Germline CDR1 reads MDHEN; CDR2 reads SYDVKM. CDR3 nucleotide sequence: TGTGCCAGCAGTTTATCCCACAGGGAAGCTTTCTTT. It codes for CASSLSHREAFF.

This clone occurred a few times. V and J are TRBV5-6 and TRBJ2-5, with D perhaps assigned TRBD1 or TRBD2 (5 bases each). The CDR3 spans 13 residues. The germline V gene encodes CDR1 SGHDT and CDR2 YYEEEE. V gave up 3 bases and J gave up 5 bases, with 11 bases separating them. CDR3 sequence: CASSWGWGETQYF. CDR3 bases: TGTGCCAGCAGCTGGGGTTGGGGGGAGACCCAGTACTTC.

The chain uses TRBV14 and TRBJ2-7; 11 positions match TRBD2. After removal of 4 bases from V and 4 bases from J, the junction contained 3 bases not matched to a gene. The CDR3 is 14 residues long. Germline CDR1 SGHDN, CDR2 FVKESK. Here the CDR3 DNA reads TGTGCCAGCAGCCCTCGACTAGCGGGGTACGAGCAGTACTTC. Amino acids: CASSPRLAGYEQYF.

For the CDR3, the DNA is TGCGCCAGCAGCCTTTCTAGCGGGAGACCCTCCTACAATGAGCAGTTCTTC. Its translation is CASSLSSGRPSYNEQFF. The chain carries TRBV5-1 and TRBJ2-1, with TRBD2 matching over 10 bases. Trimming took 4 bases from V and 0 from J; bases not matched to a gene: 7. Germline CDR1 is SGHRS and CDR2 is YFSETQ. The CDR3 has 17 amino acids.

This chain links TRBV28 with TRBJ1-1, with D unclear. The CDR3 loop spans 18 amino acids. Germline-derived CDR1 and CDR2 are MDHEN and SYDVKM. Trimming shortened V by 6 bases and J by 4 bases, and 27 bases separated the two germline ends. The CDR3 protein is CASSFLPQRWYGSTEAFF. CDR3 nucleotide sequence: TGTGCCAGCAGCTTTCTCCCTCAAAGGTGGTACGGTAGCACTGAAGCTTTCTTT. The full variable domain, completed using reference TRBV28 and TRBJ1-1, is DVKVTQSSRYLVKRTGEKVFLECVQDMDHENMFWYRQDPGLGLRLIYFSYDVKMKEKGDIPEGYSVSREKKERFSLILESASTNQTSMYLCASSFLPQRWYGSTEAFFGQGTRLTVV.

In nucleotides, the CDR3 is TGTGCCAGCATCATTTGGGGGTTGAGGAACACTGAAGCTTTCTTT. Encoded protein: CASIIWGLRNTEAFF. This chain links TRBV5-5 with TRBJ1-1, with a possible D match to TRBD1 (5 bases). Looked up from germline, CDR1 is SGHKS and CDR2 is YYEKEE (reference sequence). V dropped 6 bases and J dropped 1 base, with 16 bases sitting between them. The CDR3 length is 15 residues.